Presented here are 7 T cell receptor beta chains from one specimen sequenced in a study of T cells in Graves' hyperthyroidism and ophthalmopathy. Amplified regions were TCR beta CDR3 sequences from RNA transcripts. Carried out on the TCR CDR3, a first-round RT-PCR used the HTBI primer set. TCRdb itself ran the multiplex PCR reads through MiXCR, one entry per CDR3 protein. The sample yields about 350,000 distinct CDR3 sequences, more than 11% seen once. The sequenced material came from blood. These receptors were collected from a woman in her thirties with Graves' hyperthyroidism.

This clonotype came up many times. This chain uses TRBV20-1 with TRBJ2-1, with TRBD1 identical over 8 bases. V was clipped by 0 bases and J by 5 bases; unmatched bases: 6. Germline CDR1 and CDR2: DFQATT and SNEGSKA (reference sequence). CDR3 size: 15 residues. For the CDR3, the DNA is TGCAGTGCTAGAGATTACGGGACAGGTGACAATGAGCAGTTCTTC. This translates into CSARDYGTGDNEQFF.

As concerns this clonotype: A read error may be the cause here, since a much bigger clone is one base away. The rearrangement uses TRBV18 and TRBJ1-2; D uncertain. CDR3 length: 14 amino acids. CDR1 and CDR2 from the germline V gene are KGHSH and LQKENI. V lost 2 bases, J lost 5 bases, and 12 bases lay in between. In DNA, the CDR3 is TGTGCCAGCTCACCAACACGGTCGTCGTATGGCTACACCTTC. It codes for CASSPTRSSYGYTF. Based on the CDR3 plus reference TRBV18 and TRBJ1-2, the full variable domain is NAGVMQNPRHLVRRRGQEARLRCSPMKGHSHVYWYRQLPEEGLKFMVYLQKENIIDESGMPKERFSAEFPKEGPSILRIQQVVRGDSAAYFCASSPTRSSYGYTFGSGTRLTVV.

The rearrangement uses TRBV29-1 and TRBJ1-3; D remains unclear. The V end was cut by 5 bases, the J end by 3 bases, with 14 bases between. The CDR3 extends over 14 amino acids. In germline, CDR1 is SQVTM, CDR2 ANQGSEA. The CDR3 region has the DNA TGCAGCGTTCGAACCCGGCAGGATGGAAACACCATATATTTT. It specifies CSVRTRQDGNTIYF. The variable domain in full, with the rest retrieved from reference TRBV29-1 and TRBJ1-3, is SAVISQKPSRDICQRGTSLTIQCQVDSQVTMMFWYRQQPGQSLTLIATANQGSEATYESGFVIDKFPISRPNLTFSTLTVSNMSPEDSSIYLCSVRTRQDGNTIYFGEGSWLTVV.

A few counts support this clonotype. This chain links TRBV12-3 or TRBV12-4 with TRBJ1-3; no clear D gene. The CDR3 runs 16 residues. V gave up 10 bases and J gave up 0 bases, with 19 bases separating them. CDR3 nucleotide sequence: TGTGCCACCTCCCTCTCAGAGATATCCTCTGGAAACACCATATATTTT. As protein: CATSLSEISSGNTIYF.

This clonotype was detected ten times or more. V is TRBV6-5 and J is TRBJ1-5; D perhaps matches TRBD1 (6 bases). The CDR3 runs 14 residues. Germline V gene lookup returns CDR1 MNHEY and CDR2 SVGAGI. V lost 2 bases to trimming and J lost 4 bases, with 9 bases between them. The CDR3 protein is CASSYTDRNQPQHF. The CDR3 nucleotides are TGTGCCAGCAGTTACACGGACAGAAATCAGCCCCAGCATTTT.

This clonotype showed up just a few times. The rearrangement links TRBV5-6 to TRBJ1-2; no reliable D call. Germline assignment: CDR1 SGHDT and CDR2 YYEEEE. The CDR3 covers 15 residues. V lost 4 bases and J lost 2, with 15 bases in between. CDR3 loop: CASSTPGAFNYGYTF. CDR3 DNA: TGTGCCAGCAGCACCCCCGGTGCGTTCAACTATGGCTACACCTTC.

This clonotype has a handful of counts. This chain joins TRBV28 and TRBJ2-4; 9 nucleotides agree with TRBD1. J gave up 6 bases and V 5 bases, and 11 bases lay outside the gene matches. Per the germline V gene, CDR1 is MDHEN and CDR2 is SYDVKM. This CDR3 region has 16 residues. DNA for the CDR3: TGTGCCAGCAGTGGGTCATACAGGGGGCATAGAAACATTCAGTACTTC. Translated, it gives CASSGSYRGHRNIQYF.